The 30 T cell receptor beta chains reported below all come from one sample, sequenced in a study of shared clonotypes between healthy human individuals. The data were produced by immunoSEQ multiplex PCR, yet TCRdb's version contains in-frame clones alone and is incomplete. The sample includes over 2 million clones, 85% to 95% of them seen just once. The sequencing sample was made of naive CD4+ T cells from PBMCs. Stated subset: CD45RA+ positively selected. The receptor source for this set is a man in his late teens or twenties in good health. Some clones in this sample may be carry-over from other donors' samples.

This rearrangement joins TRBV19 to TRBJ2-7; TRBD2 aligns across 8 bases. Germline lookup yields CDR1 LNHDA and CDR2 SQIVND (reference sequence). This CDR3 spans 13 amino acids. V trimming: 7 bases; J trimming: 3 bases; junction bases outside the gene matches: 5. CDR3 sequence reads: CASTKSGSYEQYF. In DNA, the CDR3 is TGTGCCAGTACGAAAAGCGGGAGCTACGAGCAGTACTTC.

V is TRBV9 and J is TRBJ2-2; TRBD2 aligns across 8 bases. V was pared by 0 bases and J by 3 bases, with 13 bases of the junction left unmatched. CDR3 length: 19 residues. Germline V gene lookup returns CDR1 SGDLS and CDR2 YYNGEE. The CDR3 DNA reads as TGTGCCAGCAGCGTAGTAGCCAGCGGGAGATACGGGGACACCGGGGAGCTGTTTTTT. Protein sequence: CASSVVASGRYGDTGELFF.

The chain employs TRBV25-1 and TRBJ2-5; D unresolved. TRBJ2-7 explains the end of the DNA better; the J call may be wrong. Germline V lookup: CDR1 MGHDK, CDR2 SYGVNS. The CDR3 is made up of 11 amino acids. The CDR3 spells CASRVAYEQYF. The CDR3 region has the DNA TGTGCCAGCAGGGTTGCGTACGAGCAGTACTTC.

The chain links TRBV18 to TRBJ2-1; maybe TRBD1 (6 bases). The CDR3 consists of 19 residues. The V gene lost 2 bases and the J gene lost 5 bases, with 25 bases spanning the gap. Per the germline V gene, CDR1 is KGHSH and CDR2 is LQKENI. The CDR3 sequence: CASSPNIPRTVNRDNEQFF. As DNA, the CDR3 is TGTGCCAGCTCACCAAACATCCCAAGGACAGTAAACCGAGACAATGAGCAGTTCTTC.

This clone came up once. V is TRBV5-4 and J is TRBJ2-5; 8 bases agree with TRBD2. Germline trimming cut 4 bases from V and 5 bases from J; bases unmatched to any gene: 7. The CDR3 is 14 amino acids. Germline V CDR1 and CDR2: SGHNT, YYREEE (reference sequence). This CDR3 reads CASSRGGVSETQYF. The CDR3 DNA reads TGTGCCAGCAGCCGGGGGGGAGTCTCGGAGACCCAGTACTTC.

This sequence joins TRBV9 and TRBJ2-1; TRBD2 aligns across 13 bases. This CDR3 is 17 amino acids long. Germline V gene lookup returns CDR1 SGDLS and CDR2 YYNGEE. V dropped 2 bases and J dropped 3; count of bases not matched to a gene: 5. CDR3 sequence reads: CASSVWTSGSHYNEQFF. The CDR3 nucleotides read TGTGCCAGCAGCGTCTGGACTAGCGGGAGCCACTACAATGAGCAGTTCTTC.

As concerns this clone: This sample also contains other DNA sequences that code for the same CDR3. The CDR3 spells CASSLAPGGSYNEQFF. As DNA, the CDR3 is TGCGCCAGCAGCTTGGCCCCGGGAGGGTCCTACAATGAGCAGTTCTTC. The chain combines TRBV5-1 with TRBJ2-1; 8 bases map to TRBD2. Trimming took 0 bases from V and 1 from J; bases not matched to a gene: 3. CDR1 is SGHRS and CDR2 is YFSETQ in the germline V gene. The CDR3 is made up of 16 amino acids.

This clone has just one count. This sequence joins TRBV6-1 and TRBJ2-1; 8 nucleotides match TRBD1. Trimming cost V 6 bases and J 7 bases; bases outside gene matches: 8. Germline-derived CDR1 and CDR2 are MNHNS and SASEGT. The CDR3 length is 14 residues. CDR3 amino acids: CASSDRGFRNEQFF. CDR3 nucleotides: TGTGCCAGCAGCGACAGGGGATTTCGAAATGAGCAGTTCTTC.

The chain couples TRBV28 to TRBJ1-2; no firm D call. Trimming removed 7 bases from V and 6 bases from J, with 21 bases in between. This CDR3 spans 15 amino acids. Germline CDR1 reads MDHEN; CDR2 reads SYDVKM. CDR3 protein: CASTSPYQERDGYTF. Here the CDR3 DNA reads TGTGCCAGCACCTCTCCCTACCAGGAAAGGGATGGCTACACCTTC.

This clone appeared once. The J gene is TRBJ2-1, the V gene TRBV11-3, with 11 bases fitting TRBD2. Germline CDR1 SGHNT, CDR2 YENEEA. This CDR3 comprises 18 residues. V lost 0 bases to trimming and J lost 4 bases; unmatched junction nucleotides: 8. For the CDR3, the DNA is TGTGCCAGCAGCTTAGAGGGACTAGCGGAGCCACCATACAATGAGCAGTTCTTC. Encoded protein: CASSLEGLAEPPYNEQFF.

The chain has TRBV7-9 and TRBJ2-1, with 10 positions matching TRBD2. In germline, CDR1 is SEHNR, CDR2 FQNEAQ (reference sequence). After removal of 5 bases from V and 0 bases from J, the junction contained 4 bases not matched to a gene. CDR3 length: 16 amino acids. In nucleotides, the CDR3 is TGTGCCAGCAGCCTAGGACTAGCGGCCTCCTACAATGAGCAGTTCTTC. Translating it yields CASSLGLAASYNEQFF.

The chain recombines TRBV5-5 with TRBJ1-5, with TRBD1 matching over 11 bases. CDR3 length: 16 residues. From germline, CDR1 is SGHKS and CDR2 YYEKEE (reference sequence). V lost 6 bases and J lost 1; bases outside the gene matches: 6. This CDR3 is CASIGQGALSNQPQHF. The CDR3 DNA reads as TGTGCCAGCATTGGACAGGGGGCTCTGAGCAATCAGCCCCAGCATTTT.

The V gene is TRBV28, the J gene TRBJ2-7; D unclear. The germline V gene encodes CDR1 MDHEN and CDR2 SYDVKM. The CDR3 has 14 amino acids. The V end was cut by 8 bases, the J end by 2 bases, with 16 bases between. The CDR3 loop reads CASSAPLATYEQYF. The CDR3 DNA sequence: TGTGCCAGCTCCGCACCACTTGCCACCTACGAGCAGTACTTC.

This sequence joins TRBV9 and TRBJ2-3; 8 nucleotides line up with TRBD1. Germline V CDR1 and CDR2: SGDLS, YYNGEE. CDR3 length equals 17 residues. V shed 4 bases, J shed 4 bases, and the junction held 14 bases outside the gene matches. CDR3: CASSPTSGQGTPDTQYF. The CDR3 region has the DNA TGTGCCAGCAGCCCCACGTCCGGACAGGGAACGCCAGATACGCAGTATTTT.

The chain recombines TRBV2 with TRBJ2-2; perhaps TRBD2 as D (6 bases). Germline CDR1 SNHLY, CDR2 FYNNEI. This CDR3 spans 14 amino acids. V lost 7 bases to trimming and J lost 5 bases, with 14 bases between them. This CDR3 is CASIYGSETGELFF. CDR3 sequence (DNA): TGTGCCAGCATCTACGGGAGCGAAACCGGGGAGCTGTTTTTT.

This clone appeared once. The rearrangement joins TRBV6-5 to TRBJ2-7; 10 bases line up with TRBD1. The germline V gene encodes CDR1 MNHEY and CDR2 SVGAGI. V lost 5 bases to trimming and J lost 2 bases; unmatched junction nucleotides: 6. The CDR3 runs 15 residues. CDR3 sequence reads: CASSGSGTGAYEQYF. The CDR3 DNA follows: TGTGCCAGCAGTGGCTCCGGGACAGGGGCCTACGAGCAGTACTTC.

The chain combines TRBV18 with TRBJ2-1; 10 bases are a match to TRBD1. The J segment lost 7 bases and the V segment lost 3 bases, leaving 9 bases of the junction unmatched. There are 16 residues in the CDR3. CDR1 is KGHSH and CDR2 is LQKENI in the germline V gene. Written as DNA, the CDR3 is TGTGCCAGCTCACCCCTTGGGACAGGGGTCGGGAATGAGCAGTTCTTC. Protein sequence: CASSPLGTGVGNEQFF. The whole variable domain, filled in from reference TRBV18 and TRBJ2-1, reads NAGVMQNPRHLVRRRGQEARLRCSPMKGHSHVYWYRQLPEEGLKFMVYLQKENIIDESGMPKERFSAEFPKEGPSILRIQQVVRGDSAAYFCASSPLGTGVGNEQFFGPGTRLTVL.

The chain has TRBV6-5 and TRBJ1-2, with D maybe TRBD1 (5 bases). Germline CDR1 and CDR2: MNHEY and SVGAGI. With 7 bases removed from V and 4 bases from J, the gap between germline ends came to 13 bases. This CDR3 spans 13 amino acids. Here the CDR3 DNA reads TGTGCCAGCAATAGGGGAGGGAGCTATGGCTACACCTTC. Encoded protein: CASNRGGSYGYTF.

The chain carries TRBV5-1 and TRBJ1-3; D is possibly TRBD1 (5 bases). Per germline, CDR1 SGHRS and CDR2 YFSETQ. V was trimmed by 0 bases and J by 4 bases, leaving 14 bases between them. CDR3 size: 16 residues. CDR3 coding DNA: TGCGCCAGCAGCTTGGCAGGGAGTGTCTACGGAAACACCATATATTTT. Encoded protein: CASSLAGSVYGNTIYF.

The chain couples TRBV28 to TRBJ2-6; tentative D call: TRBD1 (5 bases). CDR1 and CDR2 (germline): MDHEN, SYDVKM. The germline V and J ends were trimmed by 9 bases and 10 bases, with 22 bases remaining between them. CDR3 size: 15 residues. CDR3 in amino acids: CASHRPGREANVLTF. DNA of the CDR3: TGTGCCAGTCATAGGCCGGGCAGGGAAGCAAACGTCCTGACTTTC.

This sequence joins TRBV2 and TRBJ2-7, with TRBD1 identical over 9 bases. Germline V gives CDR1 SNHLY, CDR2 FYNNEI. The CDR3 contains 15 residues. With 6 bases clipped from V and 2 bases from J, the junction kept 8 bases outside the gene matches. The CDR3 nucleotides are TGTGCCAGCAGGATTAGACAGGGGGATACCTACGAGCAGTACTTC. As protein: CASRIRQGDTYEQYF.

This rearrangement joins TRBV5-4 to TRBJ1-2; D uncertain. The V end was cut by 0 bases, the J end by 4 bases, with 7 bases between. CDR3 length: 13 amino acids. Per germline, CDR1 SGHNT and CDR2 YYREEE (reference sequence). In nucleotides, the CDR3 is TGTGCCAGCAGCTTGGACACTTCCTATGGCTACACCTTC. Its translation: CASSLDTSYGYTF.

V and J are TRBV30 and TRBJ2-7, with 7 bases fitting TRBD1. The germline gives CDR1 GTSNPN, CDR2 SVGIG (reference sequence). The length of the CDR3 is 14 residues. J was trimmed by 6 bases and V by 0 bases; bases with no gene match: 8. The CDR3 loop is CAWSVDRVDGEQYF. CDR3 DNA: TGTGCCTGGAGTGTAGACAGGGTCGACGGCGAGCAGTACTTC.

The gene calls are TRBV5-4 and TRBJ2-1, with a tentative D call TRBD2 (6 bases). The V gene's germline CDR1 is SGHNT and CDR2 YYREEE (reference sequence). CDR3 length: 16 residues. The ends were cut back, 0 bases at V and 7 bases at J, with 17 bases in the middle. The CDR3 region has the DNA TGTGCCAGCAGCTTGGGAGGAATAGGCGGGATAAATGAGCAGTTCTTC. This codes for CASSLGGIGGINEQFF.

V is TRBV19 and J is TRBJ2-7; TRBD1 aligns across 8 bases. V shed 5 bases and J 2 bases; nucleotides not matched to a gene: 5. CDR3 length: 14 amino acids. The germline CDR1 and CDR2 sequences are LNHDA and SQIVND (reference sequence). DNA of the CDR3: TGTGCCAGTAGTTCGGGGGACAGGCCCTACGAGCAGTACTTC. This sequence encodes CASSSGDRPYEQYF.

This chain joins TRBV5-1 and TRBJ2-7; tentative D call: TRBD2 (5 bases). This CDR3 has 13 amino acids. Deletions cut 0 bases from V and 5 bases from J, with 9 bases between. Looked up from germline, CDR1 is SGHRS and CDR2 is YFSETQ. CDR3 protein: CASSLEDGDEQYF. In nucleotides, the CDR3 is TGCGCCAGCAGCTTGGAAGACGGGGACGAGCAGTACTTC.

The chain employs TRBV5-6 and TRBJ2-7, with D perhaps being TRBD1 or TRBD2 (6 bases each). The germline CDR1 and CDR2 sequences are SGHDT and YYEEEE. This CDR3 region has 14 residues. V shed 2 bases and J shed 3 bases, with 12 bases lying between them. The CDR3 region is CASSLEQGGYEQYF. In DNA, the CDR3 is TGTGCCAGCAGCTTAGAACAGGGAGGCTACGAGCAGTACTTC.

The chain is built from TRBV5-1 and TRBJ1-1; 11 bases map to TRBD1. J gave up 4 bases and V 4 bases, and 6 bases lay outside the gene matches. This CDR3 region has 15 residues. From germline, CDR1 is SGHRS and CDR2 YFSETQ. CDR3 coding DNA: TGCGCCAGCAGCCCCTGGACAGGGGGCGCCACTGAAGCTTTCTTT. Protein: CASSPWTGGATEAFF.

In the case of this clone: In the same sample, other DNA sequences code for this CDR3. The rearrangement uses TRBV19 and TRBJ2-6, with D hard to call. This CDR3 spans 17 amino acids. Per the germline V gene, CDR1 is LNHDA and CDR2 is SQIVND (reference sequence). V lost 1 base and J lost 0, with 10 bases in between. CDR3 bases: TGTGCCAGTAGTATAGGTCCTACGGGCTCTGGGGCCAACGTCCTGACTTTC. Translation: CASSIGPTGSGANVLTF.

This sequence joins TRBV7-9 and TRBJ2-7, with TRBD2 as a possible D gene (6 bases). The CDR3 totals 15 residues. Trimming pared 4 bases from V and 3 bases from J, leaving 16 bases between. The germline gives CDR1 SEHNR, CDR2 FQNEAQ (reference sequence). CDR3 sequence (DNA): TGTGCCAGCAGCTCAACGACTAGTCACGACTACGAGCAGTACTTC. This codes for CASSSTTSHDYEQYF.